These T cell receptor beta chains were read from a single sample in a study of T cell changes during pregnancy in multiple sclerosis. The assay was immunoSEQ multiplex PCR, and TCRdb's table has in-frame clones only and misses some. The table lists some 38,000 clones, roughly 91% of them singletons, with 0.37% in the top ten. Sequencing used CD4+ T cells from peripheral blood mononuclear cells, obtained after pregnancy. Receptor source: a female donor in good health, enrolled as a control in a pregnancy study. CDR3s include the opening cysteine and the closing phenylalanine or tryptophan. The D gene is left open where the match is weak. Size is omitted from some rows. Given values are once, few, many or a class for expanded clones.

>NA|NA|TRBJ1-3|TRBV19
TGTGCCAGTAGTATAGATGAACCGGGTCTGAGTGGAAACACCATATATTTT
CASSIDEPGLSGNTIYF
>NA|medium-sized|TRBJ1-2|TRBV6-5
TGTGCCAGCAGTTATACGACGGGCTATGGCTACACCTTC
CASSYTTGYGYTF
>TRBD1|NA|TRBJ1-1|TRBV6-5
TGTGCCAGCAGTTGGGGACAGCTGAACACTGAAGCTTTCTTT
CASSWGQLNTEAFF
>TRBD2|NA|TRBJ2-7|TRBV5-6
TGTGCCAGCAGCTTGGGTGCAGGGAGGGCATACGAGCAGTACTTC
CASSLGAGRAYEQYF
>NA|few|TRBJ2-5|TRBV12-5
TGTGCTAGTGCCCCGGGGAGATTGCAAGAGACCCAGTACTTC
CASAPGRLQETQYF
>TRBD2|NA|TRBJ2-5|TRBV6-6
TGTGCCAGCAGTTGGGGACTAGCGGGTCCACAAGAGACCCAGTACTTC
CASSWGLAGPQETQYF
>TRBD2|NA|TRBJ2-7|TRBV27
TGTGCCAGCAGTTTCCGGGGGGGACAAGGGGAGCAGTACTTC
CASSFRGGQGEQYF
>TRBD1|NA|TRBJ2-7|TRBV19
TGTGCCAGTAGTGTGGGACAGGGGACCTCCTACGAGCAGTACTTC
CASSVGQGTSYEQYF
>TRBD1|NA|TRBJ1-1|TRBV14
TGTGCCAGCAGCCGCCAGGGGGCGTCAGTAGGGAACACTGAAGCTTTCTTT
CASSRQGASVGNTEAFF
>TRBD2|NA|TRBJ2-5|TRBV7-2
TGTGCCAGCAGCTTAACGGGGGGGAGTGGGGAGACCCAGTACTTC
CASSLTGGSGETQYF
>TRBD1|NA|TRBJ1-2|TRBV11-2
TGTGCCAGCAGCTTCGGACAGGGACGGCTCCGTTCCTATGGCTACACCTTC
CASSFGQGRLRSYGYTF
>NA|NA|TRBJ1-1|TRBV18
TGTGCCAGCTCACCTGGGGCAGCTAACACTGAAGCTTTCTTT
CASSPGAANTEAFF
>NA|NA|TRBJ1-5|TRBV19
TGTGCCAGTAGTGCCGCCGGGGGGCAACCCCAGCATTTT
CASSAAGGQPQHF
>TRBD1|NA|TRBJ1-4|TRBV2
TGTGCCAGCAGTCGTCGAGGACAGGGGGATGAAAAACTGTTTTTT
CASSRRGQGDEKLFF
>NA|NA|TRBJ2-7|TRBV6-1
TGTGCCAGCAGTGAAGCGCGAGGGTACGAGCAGTACTTC
CASSEARGYEQYF
>NA|NA|TRBJ1-3|TRBV9
TGTGCCAGCAGCCCGGCGGTCCCTGGAAACACCATATATTTT
CASSPAVPGNTIYF
>NA|NA|TRBJ2-1|TRBV6-5
TGTGCCAGCAGTTACTCGACTAGCAATGAGCAGTTCTTC
CASSYSTSNEQFF
>NA|NA|TRBJ1-2|TRBV18
TGTGCCAGCTCCAGTGAACAGGGCCGGCCAGGCGGCGGCTACACCTTC
CASSSEQGRPGGGYTF
>NA|NA|TRBJ1-3|TRBV5-1
TGCGCCAGCAGTTCCACCCCCGGTAACTCTGGAAACACCATATATTTT
CASSSTPGNSGNTIYF
>TRBD2|NA|TRBJ2-5|TRBV30
TGTGCCTGGAGGACTAGCGGGAGGGCGGGCGAGACCCAGTACTTC
CAWRTSGRAGETQYF
>TRBD2|NA|TRBJ2-5|TRBV2
TGTGCCAGCAGTGACATACTCGCGGGAGTGAAAGAGACCCAGTACTTC
CASSDILAGVKETQYF
>TRBD1|NA|TRBJ2-7|TRBV6-5
TGTGCCAGCAGCCGGACAGGGGATTCCTACGAGCAGTACTTC
CASSRTGDSYEQYF
>NA|NA|TRBJ1-1|TRBV13
TGTGCCAGCAGCTCCCTAGGGAACACTGAAGCTTTCTTT
CASSSLGNTEAFF
>TRBD2|NA|TRBJ2-7|TRBV7-7
TGTGCTAGCAGCCCAGGACTAGCGGGGGATTTCTACGAGCAGTACTTC
CASSPGLAGDFYEQYF
>NA|NA|TRBJ1-2|TRBV20-1
TGCAGCCCGAGGGGGTCCTATGGCTACACCTTC
CSPRGSYGYTF
>NA|once|TRBJ1-2|TRBV30
TGTGCCTGGAGTTTTGCCAGGGACTATGGCTACACCTTC
CAWSFARDYGYTF
>NA|NA|TRBJ2-2|TRBV6-5
TGTGCCAGCAGTTACTCGGCAGTCACCGGGGAGCTGTTTTTT
CASSYSAVTGELFF